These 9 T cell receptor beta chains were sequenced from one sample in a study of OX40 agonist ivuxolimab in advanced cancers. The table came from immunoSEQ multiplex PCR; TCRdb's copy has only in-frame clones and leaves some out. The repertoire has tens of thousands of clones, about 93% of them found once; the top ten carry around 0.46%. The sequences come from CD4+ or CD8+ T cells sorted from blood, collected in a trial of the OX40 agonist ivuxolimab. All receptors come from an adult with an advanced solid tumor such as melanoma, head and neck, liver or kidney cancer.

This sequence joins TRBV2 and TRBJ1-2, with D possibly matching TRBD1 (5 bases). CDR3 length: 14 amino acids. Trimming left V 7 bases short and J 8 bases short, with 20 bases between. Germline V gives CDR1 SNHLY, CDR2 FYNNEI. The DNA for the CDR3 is TGTGCCAGCACCCTGAGGCAGGGCGCGGAGGGCTACACCTTC. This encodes CASTLRQGAEGYTF.

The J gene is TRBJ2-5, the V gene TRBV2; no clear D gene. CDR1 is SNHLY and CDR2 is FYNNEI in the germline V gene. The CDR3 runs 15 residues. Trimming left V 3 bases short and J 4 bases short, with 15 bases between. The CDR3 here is CASSDRKVKGETQYF. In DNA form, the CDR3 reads TGTGCCAGCAGTGACCGAAAGGTCAAGGGAGAGACCCAGTACTTC.

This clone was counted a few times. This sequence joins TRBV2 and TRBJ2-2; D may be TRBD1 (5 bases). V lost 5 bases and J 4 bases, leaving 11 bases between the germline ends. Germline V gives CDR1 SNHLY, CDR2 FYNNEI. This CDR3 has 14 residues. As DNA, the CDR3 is TGTGCCAGCAGTATGCGACAGTCCACCGGGGAGCTGTTTTTT. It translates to CASSMRQSTGELFF.

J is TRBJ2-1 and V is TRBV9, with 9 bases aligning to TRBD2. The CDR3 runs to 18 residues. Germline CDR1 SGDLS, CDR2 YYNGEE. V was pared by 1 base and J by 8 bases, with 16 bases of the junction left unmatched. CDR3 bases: TGTGCCAGCAGCGTATCAATAGCGGGAGCATCTCAGATAGATGAGCAGTTCTTC. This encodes CASSVSIAGASQIDEQFF.

CDR3 bases: TGTGCCAGCAGCGCCGCAGGGGTGTTTGGTGAGCAGTTCTTC. It is translated as CASSAAGVFGEQFF. The rearrangement uses TRBV9 and TRBJ2-1; a weak D match, TRBD1 (6 bases). Germline V gives CDR1 SGDLS, CDR2 YYNGEE. The V end was cut by 3 bases, the J end by 9 bases, with 16 bases between. This CDR3 has 14 amino acids.

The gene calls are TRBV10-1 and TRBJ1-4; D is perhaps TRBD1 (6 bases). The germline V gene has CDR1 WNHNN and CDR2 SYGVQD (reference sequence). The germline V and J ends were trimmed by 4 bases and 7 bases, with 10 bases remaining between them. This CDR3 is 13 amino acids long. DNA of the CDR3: TGCGCCAGCAGTGCTTCAGGGGCTGAAAAACTGTTTTTT. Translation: CASSASGAEKLFF.

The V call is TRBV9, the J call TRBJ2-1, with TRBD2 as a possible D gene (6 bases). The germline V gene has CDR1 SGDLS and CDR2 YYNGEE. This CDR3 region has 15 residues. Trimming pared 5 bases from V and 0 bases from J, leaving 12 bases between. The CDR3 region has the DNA TGTGCCAGCAGATCGGCGGGGAGCTCCTACAATGAGCAGTTCTTC. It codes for CASRSAGSSYNEQFF.

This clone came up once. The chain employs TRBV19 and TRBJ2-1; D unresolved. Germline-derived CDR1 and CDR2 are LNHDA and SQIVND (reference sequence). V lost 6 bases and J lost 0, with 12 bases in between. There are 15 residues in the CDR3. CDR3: CASRARGSSYNEQFF. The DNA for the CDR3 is TGTGCCAGTAGGGCCCGAGGAAGCTCCTACAATGAGCAGTTCTTC.

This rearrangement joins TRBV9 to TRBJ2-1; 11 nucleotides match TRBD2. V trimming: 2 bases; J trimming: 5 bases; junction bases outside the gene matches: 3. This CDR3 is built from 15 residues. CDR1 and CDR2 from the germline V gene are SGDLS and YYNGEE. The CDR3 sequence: CASSVTGLADNEQFF. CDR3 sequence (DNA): TGTGCCAGCAGCGTTACGGGACTAGCGGACAATGAGCAGTTCTTC.